This passage covers 28 T cell receptor beta chains from one sample sequenced in a study of shared clonotypes between healthy human individuals. TCRdb's copy holds only in-frame clones and misses some; the assay was immunoSEQ multiplex PCR. The sample yields roughly 2.1 million clones, just over 90% seen once. Naive CD8 isolation took CD45RO-negative cells positively selected for CCR7 and excluded terminally differentiated effector memory CD45RA+ cells. Sequencing was carried out using naive CD8+ T cells from PBMCs. These receptors came from a man younger than 35 in good health. Some clones in this sample may be carry-over from other donors' samples.

The V gene is TRBV11-2, the J gene TRBJ1-3; no definite D call. This CDR3 is built from 16 residues. The V gene lost 3 bases and the J gene lost 0 bases, with 12 bases spanning the gap. The V gene's germline CDR1 is SGHAT and CDR2 FQNNGV. The CDR3 loop reads CASSFLLTSSGNTIYF. DNA of the CDR3: TGTGCCAGCAGCTTCTTGCTGACGAGCTCTGGAAACACCATATATTTT.

This chain connects TRBV4-1 to TRBJ1-3; the D is unclear. Germline V gives CDR1 MGHRA, CDR2 YSYEKL. The CDR3 sequence is 13 residues long. The V end was cut by 3 bases, the J end by 1 base, with 4 bases between. CDR3 amino acids: CASSQGSGNTIYF. In nucleotides, the CDR3 is TGCGCCAGCAGCCAGGGGTCTGGAAACACCATATATTTT.

The chain uses TRBV6-5 and TRBJ2-1; 11 nucleotides line up with TRBD2. Germline-derived CDR1 and CDR2 are MNHEY and SVGAGI. The CDR3 sequence is 16 residues long. V gave up 2 bases and J gave up 5 bases; unmatched junction bases: 5. The chain's CDR3 is CASSYTSGSRNNEQFF. The DNA of the CDR3 is TGTGCCAGCAGTTACACTAGCGGGAGTAGAAACAATGAGCAGTTCTTC.

This chain connects TRBV4-2 to TRBJ1-3; D is unclear. V was trimmed by 2 bases and J by 0 bases, leaving 17 bases between them. The CDR3 is 18 residues long. Germline CDR1 and CDR2: LGHNA and YNFKEQ. The CDR3 nucleotides are TGTGCCAGCAGCCAACATGGAGTTAGGGTGACCTCTGGAAACACCATATATTTT. Its translation is CASSQHGVRVTSGNTIYF.

The rearrangement uses TRBV7-9 and TRBJ2-1; D may correspond to TRBD1 or TRBD2 (5 bases each). Germline V gives CDR1 SEHNR, CDR2 FQNEAQ (reference sequence). V shed 2 bases and J shed 5 bases, with 13 bases lying between them. CDR3 length equals 15 residues. The CDR3 spells CASSLPGPGDNEQFF. Here the CDR3 DNA reads TGTGCCAGCAGCTTACCGGGACCTGGGGACAATGAGCAGTTCTTC.

This chain links TRBV15 with TRBJ1-1; unclear D gene. Trimming took off 1 base at V and 0 bases at J, with 9 bases between the two ends. Germline V gives CDR1 LNHNV, CDR2 YYDKDF (reference sequence). This CDR3 spans 15 amino acids. The CDR3 DNA reads as TGTGCCACCAGCAGAGGTCCCTTACTGAACACTGAAGCTTTCTTT. Translation: CATSRGPLLNTEAFF.

The chain is built from TRBV27 and TRBJ2-7, with unresolved D. The CDR3 is 11 residues long. The V end lost 7 bases, the J end lost 5 bases, and 9 bases lay between the germline ends. Germline lookup yields CDR1 MNHEY and CDR2 SMNVEV (reference sequence). The CDR3 sequence: CASKRGHEQYF. As DNA, the CDR3 is TGTGCCAGCAAGAGAGGACACGAGCAGTACTTC.

This rearrangement joins TRBV30 to TRBJ2-7; D gene ambiguous. V lost 0 bases, J lost 4 bases, and 10 bases lay in between. Germline CDR1 reads GTSNPN; CDR2 reads SVGIG (reference sequence). The CDR3 extends over 13 amino acids. CDR3 sequence (DNA): TGTGCCTGGAGTGTTTCGGGTAAATACGAGCAGTACTTC. Residues: CAWSVSGKYEQYF.

The chain is built from TRBV6-5 and TRBJ1-2; D gene uncertain. V gave up 1 base and J gave up 2 bases, with 8 bases separating them. The CDR3 loop spans 14 amino acids. CDR1 is MNHEY and CDR2 is SVGAGI in the germline V gene. The CDR3 region is CASSYFPENYGYTF. The CDR3 bases are TGTGCCAGCAGTTACTTTCCCGAGAACTATGGCTACACCTTC.

This chain joins TRBV4-3 and TRBJ2-7, with a possible D match to TRBD2 (6 bases). Per germline, CDR1 LGHNA and CDR2 YSLEER. The length of the CDR3 is 17 residues. Trimming took 0 bases from V and 1 from J, leaving 16 bases between them. CDR3 in DNA: TGCGCCAGCAGCCAAGATACGGGAGCGGGTTTATCCTACGAGCAGTACTTC. It encodes CASSQDTGAGLSYEQYF.

The V and J genes are TRBV7-9 and TRBJ2-1, with unresolved D. The germline V gene encodes CDR1 SEHNR and CDR2 FQNEAQ (reference sequence). Trimming left V 5 bases short and J 5 bases short, with 10 bases between. The CDR3 sequence is 13 residues long. This chain's CDR3 is CASSRPMDNEQFF. CDR3 sequence (DNA): TGTGCCAGCAGCCGCCCGATGGACAATGAGCAGTTCTTC.

This clone was seen a handful of times. The same CDR3 can be traced to other DNA sequences in this sample. The CDR3 nucleotides are TGTGCCAGTAGTATCTCGGGGGGCAATGAGCAGTTCTTC. It is translated as CASSISGGNEQFF. This chain uses TRBV19 with TRBJ2-1; 7 bases line up with TRBD2. V lost 3 bases to trimming and J lost 6 bases; unmatched junction nucleotides: 2. Germline CDR1 reads LNHDA; CDR2 reads SQIVND (reference sequence). The CDR3 loop spans 13 amino acids.

This sequence joins TRBV11-2 and TRBJ2-2; 9 bases agree with TRBD2. This CDR3 has 16 residues. J gave up 3 bases and V 5 bases, and 7 bases lay outside the gene matches. Germline V gene lookup returns CDR1 SGHAT and CDR2 FQNNGV. The CDR3: CASSATSGRDTGELFF. The CDR3 region has the DNA TGTGCCAGCAGCGCCACTAGCGGGCGAGACACCGGGGAGCTGTTTTTT. The full variable domain, completed using reference TRBV11-2 and TRBJ2-2, is EAGVAQSPRYKIIEKRQSVAFWCNPISGHATLYWYQQILGQGPKLLIQFQNNGVVDDSQLPKDRFSAERLKGVDSTLKIQPAKLEDSAVYLCASSATSGRDTGELFFGEGSRLTVL.

V gene TRBV25-1 combines with J gene TRBJ1-1; D is possibly TRBD1 (5 bases). Germline V CDR1 and CDR2: MGHDK, SYGVNS. Trimming pared 6 bases from V and 3 bases from J, leaving 11 bases between. This CDR3 spans 13 amino acids. The CDR3 spells CASSGGVHTEAFF. In nucleotides, the CDR3 is TGTGCCAGCAGCGGAGGGGTCCACACTGAAGCTTTCTTT.

The V gene is TRBV13, the J gene TRBJ2-1; D call uncertain. Germline CDR1 is PRHDT and CDR2 is FYEKMQ (reference sequence). Trimming cost V 7 bases and J 9 bases, with 16 bases left between them. The CDR3 covers 13 residues. The CDR3 nucleotides read TGTGCCAGCACTATGGAAGTAACGGGTGAGCAGTTCTTC. Protein product: CASTMEVTGEQFF. Based on the CDR3 plus reference TRBV13 and TRBJ2-1, the full variable domain is AAGVIQSPRHLIKEKRETATLKCYPIPRHDTVYWYQQGPGQDPQFLISFYEKMQSDKGSIPDRFSAQQFSDYHSELNMSSLELGDSALYFCASTMEVTGEQFFGPGTRLTVL.

This clone was seen a single time. The rearrangement joins TRBV14 to TRBJ2-4, with D unresolved. CDR1 is SGHDN and CDR2 is FVKESK in the germline V gene. Trimming cost V 1 base and J 1 base, with 5 bases left between them. This CDR3 is 14 amino acids long. CDR3 DNA sequence: TGTGCCAGCAGCCAAGGGTTCGCCAAAAACATTCAGTACTTC. This encodes CASSQGFAKNIQYF.

This chain joins TRBV6-5 and TRBJ2-7, with D tentatively TRBD1 or TRBD2 (6 bases each). V lost 9 bases and J 5 bases, leaving 20 bases between the germline ends. CDR1 and CDR2 (germline): MNHEY, SVGAGI. The CDR3 sequence is 14 residues long. In DNA form, the CDR3 reads TGTGCCAGTGGGGTCGGGGGCCGGTTCGACGAGCAGTACTTC. It translates to CASGVGGRFDEQYF.

The chain recombines TRBV27 with TRBJ2-1; 7 nucleotides agree with TRBD2. CDR1 and CDR2 (germline): MNHEY, SMNVEV (reference sequence). The J segment lost 5 bases and the V segment lost 5 bases, leaving 6 bases of the junction unmatched. The CDR3 consists of 14 residues. The CDR3 DNA sequence: TGTGCCAGCAGTCCCATTCTAGCGGACAATGAGCAGTTCTTC. It is translated as CASSPILADNEQFF.

In regard to this clone: Other DNA sequences in this sample translate to the same CDR3. The chain links TRBV27 to TRBJ1-1; 9 bases line up with TRBD1. The CDR3 runs to 15 residues. The germline V gene has CDR1 MNHEY and CDR2 SMNVEV (reference sequence). V was clipped by 2 bases and J by 1 base; unmatched bases: 2. CDR3 in DNA: TGTGCCAGCAGTTTAATGGGACAGGGGAACACTGAAGCTTTCTTT. This translates into CASSLMGQGNTEAFF.

The chain uses TRBV27 and TRBJ2-5, with 10 bases that match TRBD2. With V trimmed by 1 base and J by 3 bases, 8 bases remained unmatched. Germline V gene lookup returns CDR1 MNHEY and CDR2 SMNVEV (reference sequence). This CDR3 contains 17 residues. CDR3 amino acids: CASSLWLSSGSEETQYF. CDR3 bases: TGTGCCAGCAGTTTATGGCTTTCTAGCGGGAGTGAAGAGACCCAGTACTTC.

The chain links TRBV9 to TRBJ2-1, with 10 bases identical to TRBD2. Germline V gene sequence: CDR1 SGDLS, CDR2 YYNGEE. CDR3 size: 16 residues. V lost 0 bases to trimming and J lost 4 bases; unmatched junction nucleotides: 4. CDR3 sequence: CASSVEWTSGYNEQFF. CDR3 DNA sequence: TGTGCCAGCAGCGTAGAGTGGACTAGCGGTTACAATGAGCAGTTCTTC.

The rearrangement joins TRBV11-2 to TRBJ2-7; possible D gene TRBD2, 7 bases. The CDR3 runs 14 residues. V was clipped by 9 bases and J by 4 bases, with 19 bases between them. The V gene's germline CDR1 is SGHAT and CDR2 FQNNGV. The DNA of the CDR3 is TGTGCCAGTTCCCAATCGGGGGGCGGTTACGAGCAGTACTTC. The encoded protein is CASSQSGGGYEQYF.

The chain carries TRBV9 and TRBJ2-7; 11 bases are shared with TRBD2. CDR3 length: 16 residues. V lost 4 bases and J lost 3; bases outside the gene matches: 9. Germline V gives CDR1 SGDLS, CDR2 YYNGEE. CDR3 bases: TGTGCCAGCAGCCCCTGGGGACTAGCGGATTTCTACGAGCAGTACTTC. Protein: CASSPWGLADFYEQYF.

This clone was found once. V is TRBV29-1 and J is TRBJ2-1, with 11 bases fitting TRBD2. The length of the CDR3 is 16 residues. Trimming cost V 3 bases and J 8 bases; bases outside gene matches: 12. Germline V gene lookup returns CDR1 SQVTM and CDR2 ANQGSEA. This chain's CDR3 is CSVDGASGRLRDEQFF. CDR3 in DNA: TGCAGCGTTGATGGGGCTAGCGGGAGGCTAAGGGATGAGCAGTTCTTC.

V and J are TRBV15 and TRBJ2-3; a weak D match, TRBD1 (5 bases). V was clipped by 9 bases and J by 0 bases, with 16 bases between them. The CDR3 has 15 residues. Germline V CDR1 and CDR2: LNHNV, YYDKDF (reference sequence). Written as DNA, the CDR3 is TGTGCCACACAACCCAGATACAGGAGCACAGATACGCAGTATTTT. Translated: CATQPRYRSTDTQYF.

The chain employs TRBV27 and TRBJ1-4; no firm D call. Trimming stripped 2 bases from V and 0 bases from J, with 4 bases between. Per germline, CDR1 MNHEY and CDR2 SMNVEV (reference sequence). The CDR3 has 14 amino acids. In DNA form, the CDR3 reads TGTGCCAGCAGTTTAAGTCCAACTAATGAAAAACTGTTTTTT. This translates into CASSLSPTNEKLFF.

The chain couples TRBV19 to TRBJ2-6, with D possibly TRBD1 on 6 matching bases. Looked up from germline, CDR1 is LNHDA and CDR2 is SQIVND (reference sequence). CDR3 length equals 12 residues. The CDR3 here is CAGGSGANVLTF. CDR3 DNA sequence: TGTGCAGGGGGCTCTGGGGCCAACGTCCTGACTTTC.

The chain is built from TRBV10-3 and TRBJ2-1; 8 nucleotides match TRBD2. The germline CDR1 and CDR2 sequences are ENHRY and SYGVKD. The ends lost 0 bases at V and 5 bases at J; junction bases unmatched: 3. This CDR3 is built from 15 residues. CDR3 amino acids: CAISESGTRDNEQFF. CDR3 bases: TGTGCCATCAGTGAGTCCGGGACTAGAGACAATGAGCAGTTCTTC.